This note documents a single T cell receptor (beta chain) sequence. An end of the junction does not agree with germline; a read error may underlie this. The CDR3 has 12 amino acids. Looked up from germline, CDR1 is SGHRS and CDR2 is YFSETQ. The sample belongs to a study of blood T cell repertoires in COVID-19. The overall study: Samples taken during acute and convalescent COVID-19 were collected in the United States, Italy and Spain. T cells, B-cell-depleted T cells, or PBMCs supplied cDNA or gDNA.

In the original processing: Amplification of reference gene primers provided the estimated nucleated cell counts. Generated by immunoSEQ multiplex PCR, the TCRdb table keeps only in-frame clones and is missing some. V and J calls and clone size come straight from that table; D and trimming were deduced from the DNA. The sample has 120,000 to 150,000 clones, approximately 89% seen once. The TCR sequence derives from a man aged 60 to 75 with active or convalescent COVID-19. Sequenced material: peripheral blood. The genes are TRBV5-1 and TRBJ2-1; 9 bases align to TRBD2. CDR3 sequence: CASSLDAGGRLF. CDR3 nucleotides: TGCGCCAGCAGCTTGGACGCGGGAGGGAGACTCTTC. Together with reference TRBV5-1 and TRBJ2-1, the CDR3 gives the full variable domain: KAGVTQTPRYLIKTRGQQVTLSCSPISGHRSVSWYQQTPGQGLQFLFEYFSETQRNKGNFPGRFSGRQFSNSRSEMNVSTLELGDSALYLCASSLDAGGRLFGPGTRLTVL.